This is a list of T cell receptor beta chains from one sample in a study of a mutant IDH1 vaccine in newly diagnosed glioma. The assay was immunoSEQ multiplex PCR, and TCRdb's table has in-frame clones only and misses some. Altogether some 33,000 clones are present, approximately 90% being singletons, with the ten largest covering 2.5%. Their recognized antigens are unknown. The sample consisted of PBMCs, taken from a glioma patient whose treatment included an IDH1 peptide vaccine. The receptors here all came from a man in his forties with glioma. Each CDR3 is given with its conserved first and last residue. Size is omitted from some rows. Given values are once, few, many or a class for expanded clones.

CASSQGYRLTGPSSGANVLTF	TRBJ2-6	21	TRBV4-1	few
CATQGTAFSGYTF	TRBJ1-2	13	TRBV25-1	.
CASRPGTETYEQYF	TRBJ2-7	14	TRBV11-1	.
CASSSTSDRAGYTF	TRBJ1-2	14	TRBV19	.
CASSLEAGGGSDTQYF	TRBJ2-3	16	TRBV5-1	.
CASSENRIGLAFF	TRBJ1-1	13	TRBV6-1	few
CASSVSSRPGRTEAFF	TRBJ1-1	16	TRBV9	.
CASSEGGGSETQYF	TRBJ2-5	14	TRBV6-1	once
CASSLNALAGSTDTQYF	TRBJ2-3	17	TRBV7-3	.
CASSFWGPGAQPQHF	TRBJ1-5	15	TRBV5-6	.
CASRPHLWGARLNYGYTF	TRBJ1-2	18	TRBV28	.
CASSWQNTGELFF	TRBJ2-2	13	TRBV6-5	.
CASSPGRGGVSGELFF	TRBJ2-2	16	TRBV5-1	few
CASSLNSGSGTDTQYF	TRBJ2-3	16	TRBV7-2	.
CASYPTGRNTEAFF	TRBJ1-1	14	TRBV27	.
CASSIGTGGGPQHF	TRBJ1-5	14	TRBV19	few
CASTGSSYNEQFF	TRBJ2-1	13	TRBV6-5	.
CSVEPGNTEAFF	TRBJ1-1	12	TRBV29-1	few
CATLEIRDSTYGYTF	TRBJ1-2	15	TRBV28	.
CASRQGNGYTF	TRBJ1-2	11	TRBV19	.
CASSLGQGYNEQFF	TRBJ2-1	14	TRBV5-1	.
CAWSVDRRGDIQYF	TRBJ2-4	14	TRBV30	.
CASSVRGRENSPLHF	TRBJ1-6	15	TRBV2	.
CASSSTVNSNQPQHF	TRBJ1-5	15	TRBV19	.
CASRGRVPYGYTF	TRBJ1-2	13	TRBV2	once
CASSWQQGPPRTFF	TRBJ1-1	14	TRBV19	.